This T cell receptor (beta chain) was documented in a study of cytomegalovirus exposure and HLA in healthy donors. Germline CDR1 reads SGHRS; CDR2 reads YFSETQ. The length of the CDR3 is 15 residues. The germline V and J ends were trimmed by 0 bases and 1 base, with 9 bases remaining between them. The PCR contained 60 Vbeta and 13 Jbeta primers. Here immunoSEQ multiplex PCR was the method, and the copy in TCRdb shows in-frame clones only, minus some. The sample yields roughly 200,000 clones, about 9% seen once. This clone was counted a few times. The chain couples TRBV5-1 to TRBJ2-3; possible D gene TRBD2, 6 bases. The sequenced sample was PBMCs. The receptor was isolated from a woman under 40 in good health and CMV-seropositive. In DNA form, the CDR3 reads TGCGCCAGCAGCTTGGGTCCGGGGGGCACAGATACGCAGTATTTT. Translating it yields CASSLGPGGTDTQYF. Filled out from reference TRBV5-1 and TRBJ2-3, the complete variable domain reads KAGVTQTPRYLIKTRGQQVTLSCSPISGHRSVSWYQQTPGQGLQFLFEYFSETQRNKGNFPGRFSGRQFSNSRSEMNVSTLELGDSALYLCASSLGPGGTDTQYFGPGTRLTVL.